Below are 8 T cell receptor beta chains sequenced from a single sample in a study of siplizumab effects on memory and regulatory T cells. Assay: immunoSEQ multiplex PCR; the TCRdb copy retains only in-frame clones and omits some. The table shows about 100,000 clones, with roughly 93% occurring only once. Sequenced input: non-Treg CD4+ T cells sorted from blood. Every receptor here comes from a human donor in good health.

With regard to this clone: Relative to the germline gene, one junction end is altered; a read error may explain this. V and J are TRBV7-7 and TRBJ2-5, with D perhaps TRBD1 (5 bases). The germline CDR1 and CDR2 sequences are SSHAT and FNYEAQ (reference sequence). This CDR3 region has 14 residues. The CDR3 here is CASSYGHGKETQYF. The CDR3 DNA sequence: TGTGCTAGCAGCTACGGACATGGCAAAGAGACCCAGTACTTC.

This clone came up once. The rearrangement joins TRBV30 to TRBJ2-7; TRBD2 matches at 7 bases. This CDR3 has 11 residues. CDR1 and CDR2 (germline): GTSNPN, SVGIG (reference sequence). The CDR3 DNA follows: TGTGGGGCTAGCGGAGGCTACGAGCAGTACTTC. Translating gives CGASGGYEQYF.

V and J are TRBV5-1 and TRBJ2-7; D gene uncertain. The V gene's germline CDR1 is SGHRS and CDR2 YFSETQ. The CDR3 length is 13 residues. Trimming removed 0 bases at V and 4 bases at J, with 8 bases between. CDR3 amino acids: CASSLVVGYEQYF. For the CDR3, the DNA is TGCGCCAGCAGCTTGGTGGTAGGTTACGAGCAGTACTTC.

This chain uses TRBV23-1 with TRBJ2-7; perhaps TRBD1 as D (7 bases). TRBV23-1 is an ORF for which the function is uncertain. This CDR3 has 15 amino acids. The germline V and J ends were trimmed by 7 bases and 6 bases, with 22 bases remaining between them. Written as DNA, the CDR3 is TGCGCCAGCAACGGGCCGACAGGGAGGACGGGCGAGCAGTACTTC. It is translated as CASNGPTGRTGEQYF.

V usage is TRBV7-6 and J usage is TRBJ1-5; D is unclear. V was trimmed by 1 base and J by 0 bases, leaving 10 bases between them. This CDR3 comprises 16 residues. Germline V gene data show CDR1 as SGHVS and CDR2 as FNYEAQ. The CDR3 is CASSLGSPGSNQPQHF. CDR3 coding DNA: TGTGCCAGCAGCTTAGGAAGTCCGGGTAGCAATCAGCCCCAGCATTTT.

Here the CDR3 DNA reads TGTGCCAGTAGTCGGATCGGGACTAGCTGGGCCGGGGAGCTGTTTTTT. Residues: CASSRIGTSWAGELFF. This rearrangement joins TRBV19 to TRBJ2-2; TRBD2 agrees at 9 bases. From germline, CDR1 is LNHDA and CDR2 SQIVND (reference sequence). The length of the CDR3 is 16 residues. J was trimmed by 6 bases and V by 5 bases; bases with no gene match: 10.

V usage is TRBV2 and J usage is TRBJ2-7, with TRBD2 as a possible D gene (5 bases). CDR1 and CDR2 from the germline V gene are SNHLY and FYNNEI. This CDR3 comprises 12 residues. CDR3 in DNA: TGTGCTGGGCGTCGGGAAGATTTAGGGCAGTACTTC. Its translation is CAGRREDLGQYF.

The V call is TRBV10-3, the J call TRBJ2-1; TRBD2 agrees at 7 bases. J was trimmed by 9 bases and V by 11 bases; bases with no gene match: 10. The CDR3 spans 12 residues. The germline V gene has CDR1 ENHRY and CDR2 SYGVKD. The CDR3 reads CALGPGGGEQFF. The CDR3 DNA sequence: TGTGCCCTCGGGCCGGGGGGAGGTGAGCAGTTCTTC.